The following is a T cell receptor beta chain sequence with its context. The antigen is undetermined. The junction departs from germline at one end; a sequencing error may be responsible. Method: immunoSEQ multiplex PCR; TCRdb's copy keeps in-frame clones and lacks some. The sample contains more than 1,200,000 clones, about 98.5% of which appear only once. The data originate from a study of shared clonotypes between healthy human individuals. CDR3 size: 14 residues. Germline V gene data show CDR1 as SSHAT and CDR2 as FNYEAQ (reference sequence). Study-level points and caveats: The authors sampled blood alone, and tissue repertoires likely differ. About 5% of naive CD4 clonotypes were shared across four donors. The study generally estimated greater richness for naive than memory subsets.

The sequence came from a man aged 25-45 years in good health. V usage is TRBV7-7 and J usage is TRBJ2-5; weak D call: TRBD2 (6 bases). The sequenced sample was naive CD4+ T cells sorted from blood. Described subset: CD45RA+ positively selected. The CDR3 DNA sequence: TGTGCTAGCAGCTTAGGTAACAGCGGGGAGACCCAGTACTTC. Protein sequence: CASSLGNSGETQYF.